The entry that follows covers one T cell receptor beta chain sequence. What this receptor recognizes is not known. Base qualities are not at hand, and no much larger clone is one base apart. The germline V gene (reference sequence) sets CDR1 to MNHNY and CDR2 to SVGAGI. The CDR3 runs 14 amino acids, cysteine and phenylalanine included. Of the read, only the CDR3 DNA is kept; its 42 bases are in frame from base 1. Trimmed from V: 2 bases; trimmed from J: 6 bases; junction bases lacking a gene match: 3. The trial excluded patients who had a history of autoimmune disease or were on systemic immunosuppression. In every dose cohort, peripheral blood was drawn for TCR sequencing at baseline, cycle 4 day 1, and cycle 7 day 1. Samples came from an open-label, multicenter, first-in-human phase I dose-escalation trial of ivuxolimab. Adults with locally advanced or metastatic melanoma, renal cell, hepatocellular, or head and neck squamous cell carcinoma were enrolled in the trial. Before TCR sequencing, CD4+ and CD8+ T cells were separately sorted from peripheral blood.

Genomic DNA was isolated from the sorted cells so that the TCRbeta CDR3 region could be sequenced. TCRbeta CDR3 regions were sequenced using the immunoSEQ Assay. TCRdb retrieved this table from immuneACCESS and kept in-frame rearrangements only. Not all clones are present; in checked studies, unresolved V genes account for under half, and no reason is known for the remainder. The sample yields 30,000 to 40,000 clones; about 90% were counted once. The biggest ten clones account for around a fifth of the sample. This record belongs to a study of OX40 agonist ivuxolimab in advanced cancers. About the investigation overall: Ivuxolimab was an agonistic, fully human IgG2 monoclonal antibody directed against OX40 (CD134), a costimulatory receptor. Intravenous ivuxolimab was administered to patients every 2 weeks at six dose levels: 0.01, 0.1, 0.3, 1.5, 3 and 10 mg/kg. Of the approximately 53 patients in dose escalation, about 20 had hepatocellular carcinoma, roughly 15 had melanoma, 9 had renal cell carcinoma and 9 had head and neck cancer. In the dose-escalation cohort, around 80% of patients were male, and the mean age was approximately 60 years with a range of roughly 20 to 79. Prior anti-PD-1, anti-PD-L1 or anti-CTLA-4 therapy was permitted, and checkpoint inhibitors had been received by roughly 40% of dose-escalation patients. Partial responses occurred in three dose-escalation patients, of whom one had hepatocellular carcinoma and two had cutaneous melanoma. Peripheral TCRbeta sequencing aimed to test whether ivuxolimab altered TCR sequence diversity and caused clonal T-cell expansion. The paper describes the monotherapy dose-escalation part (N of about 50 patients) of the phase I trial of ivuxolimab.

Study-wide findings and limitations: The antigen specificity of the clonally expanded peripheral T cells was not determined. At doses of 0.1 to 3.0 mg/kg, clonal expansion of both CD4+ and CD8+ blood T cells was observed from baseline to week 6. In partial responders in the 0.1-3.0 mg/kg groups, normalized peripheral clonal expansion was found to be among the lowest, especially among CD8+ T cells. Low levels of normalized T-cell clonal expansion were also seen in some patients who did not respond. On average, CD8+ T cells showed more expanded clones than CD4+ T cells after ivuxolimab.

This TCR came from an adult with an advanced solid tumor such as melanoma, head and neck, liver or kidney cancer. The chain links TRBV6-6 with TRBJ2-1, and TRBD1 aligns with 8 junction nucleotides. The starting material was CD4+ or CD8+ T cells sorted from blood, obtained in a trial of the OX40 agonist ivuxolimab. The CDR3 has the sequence CASSYPTGGNEQFF. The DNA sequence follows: TGTGCCAGCAGTTACCCTACAGGGGGCAATGAGCAGTTCTTC.